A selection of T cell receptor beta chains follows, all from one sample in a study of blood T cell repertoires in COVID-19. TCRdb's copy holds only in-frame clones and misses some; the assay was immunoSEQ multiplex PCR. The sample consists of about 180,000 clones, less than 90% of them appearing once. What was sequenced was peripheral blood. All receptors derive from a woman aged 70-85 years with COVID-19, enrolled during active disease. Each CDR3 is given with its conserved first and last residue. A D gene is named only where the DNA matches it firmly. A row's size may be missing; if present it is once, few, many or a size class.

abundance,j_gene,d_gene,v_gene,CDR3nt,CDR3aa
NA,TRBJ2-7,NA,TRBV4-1,TGCGCCAGCAGCCAAGTCTACCCAACGGGCTACGAGCAGTACTTC,CASSQVYPTGYEQYF
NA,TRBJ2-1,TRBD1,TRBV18,TGTGCCAGCTCACCTTGGGACAGGGGCAATGAGCAGTTCTTC,CASSPWDRGNEQFF
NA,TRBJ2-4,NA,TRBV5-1,TGCGCCAGCAGCTTGGAGCCAGGGTGGATTCAGTACTTC,CASSLEPGWIQYF
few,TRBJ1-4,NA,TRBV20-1,TGCAGTGCTTCATTCAGTGAAAAACTGTTTTTT,CSASFSEKLFF
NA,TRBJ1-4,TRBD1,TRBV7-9,TGTGCCAGCAGCTTAGCGCAGGGGGGTTATGAAAAACTGTTTTTT,CASSLAQGGYEKLFF
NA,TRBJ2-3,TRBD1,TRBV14,TGTGCCAGCAGCCCGCCGGGACAGCGCACAGATACGCAGTATTTT,CASSPPGQRTDTQYF
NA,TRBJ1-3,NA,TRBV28,TGTGCCAGCAGTGGATTACAGGGAAGCTCTGGAAACACCATATATTTT,CASSGLQGSSGNTIYF
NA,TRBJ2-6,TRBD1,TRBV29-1,TGCAGCGTGACAGGGAGCTCTGGGGCCAACGTCCTGACTTTC,CSVTGSSGANVLTF
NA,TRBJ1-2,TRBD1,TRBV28,TGTGCCAGCAGCTTACAGGGGGCGCCGGGCTACACCTTC,CASSLQGAPGYTF
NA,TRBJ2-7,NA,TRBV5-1,TGCGCCAGCAGCTTGGGGCGGTTTTACGAGCAGTACTTC,CASSLGRFYEQYF
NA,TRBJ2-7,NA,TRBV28,TGTGCCAGCAAGAGGGATTATAACTACGAGCAGTACTTC,CASKRDYNYEQYF
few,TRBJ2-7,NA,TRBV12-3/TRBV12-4,TGTGCCAGCAGCCCAAAATACGAGCAGTACTTC,CASSPKYEQYF
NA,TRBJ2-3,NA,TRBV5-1,TGCGCCAGCAGCTTGGTCGGGGGTAGCACAGATACGCAGTATTTT,CASSLVGGSTDTQYF
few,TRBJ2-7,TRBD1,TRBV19,TGTGCCACCCGACAGGGGAGTCGAGGCGAGCAGTACTTC,CATRQGSRGEQYF
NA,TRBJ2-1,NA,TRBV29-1,TGCAGCGCTACAGGGACCCCCTACAATGAGCAGTTCTTC,CSATGTPYNEQFF
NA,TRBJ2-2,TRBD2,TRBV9,TGTGCCAGCTCTAGCGGTCCCACCGGGGAGCTGTTTTTT,CASSSGPTGELFF
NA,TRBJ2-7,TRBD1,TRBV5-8,TGTGCCAGCAGCTTTGCAGGGGGATCCTACGAGCAGTACTTC,CASSFAGGSYEQYF
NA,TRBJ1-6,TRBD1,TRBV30,TGTGCCTGGAGCCAGACAGGGGGCGTAAGATCACCCCTCCACTTT,CAWSQTGGVRSPLHF
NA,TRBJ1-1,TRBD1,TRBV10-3,TGTGCCATCAGTCAGGGGGTGAACACTGAAGCTTTCTTT,CAISQGVNTEAFF
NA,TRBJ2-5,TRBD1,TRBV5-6,TGTGCCAGCAGCTTGTTCGGGACAGAAGAGACCCAGTACTTC,CASSLFGTEETQYF
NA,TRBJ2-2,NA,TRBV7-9,TGTGCCAGCAGCTCGCAGGGATACACCGGGGAGCTGTTTTTT,CASSSQGYTGELFF
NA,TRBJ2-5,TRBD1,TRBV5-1,TGCGCCAGCAGCCGGACAGGGGGAAGCCAAGAGACCCAGTACTTC,CASSRTGGSQETQYF
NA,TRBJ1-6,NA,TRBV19,TGTGCCAGTAGTGCACTGTCGAATTCACCCCTCCACTTT,CASSALSNSPLHF
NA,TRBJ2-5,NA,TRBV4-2,TGTGCCAGCAGCCAAGAGCCCCAGGAGACCCAGTACTTC,CASSQEPQETQYF
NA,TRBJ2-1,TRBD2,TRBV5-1,TGCGCCAGCAGCTTGGGGCTAGCGGGCGGAAATGAGCAGTTCTTC,CASSLGLAGGNEQFF
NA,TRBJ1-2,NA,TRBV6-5,TGTGCCAGCAGTTACCAGGGGACAAGTGACTATGGCTACACCTTC,CASSYQGTSDYGYTF
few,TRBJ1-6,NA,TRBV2,TGTGCCAGCAGTGTCAGGCAGCCTAATAATTCACCCCTCCACTTT,CASSVRQPNNSPLHF
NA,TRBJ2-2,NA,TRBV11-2,TGTGCCAGCAGCGTGACTACCGCCACCGGGGAGCTGTTTTTT,CASSVTTATGELFF
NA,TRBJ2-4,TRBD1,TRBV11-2,TGTGCCAGCAGCTTAGGGATAGGGGGCCGGGTTCAGTACTTC,CASSLGIGGRVQYF
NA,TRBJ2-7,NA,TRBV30,TGTGCCTGGAGTGTACAAGAATTAGGGGGTTACGAGCAGTACTTC,CAWSVQELGGYEQYF
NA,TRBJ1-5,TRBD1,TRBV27,TGTGCCAGCAGTTCAACGCAACCGGGACAGGGCCTTTGGCCCCAGCATTTT,CASSSTQPGQGLWPQHF
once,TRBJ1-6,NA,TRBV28,TGTGCCAGCAGCCGGGTTTTTAATTCACCCCTCCACTTT,CASSRVFNSPLHF
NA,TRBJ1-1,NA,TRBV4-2,TGTGCCAGCAGCCAAGGTCGTGGGGGAGGGGTGAACACTGAAGCTTTCTTT,CASSQGRGGGVNTEAFF
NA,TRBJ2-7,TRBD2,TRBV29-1,TGCAGCGTTGAAAAAGTACCTAGCGGGAGCTACGAGCAGTACTTC,CSVEKVPSGSYEQYF
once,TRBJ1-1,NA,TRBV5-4,TGTGCCAGCAGCCCGCTTCAGGGAACTCAAGCTTTCTTT,CASSPLQGTQAFF